Each of the 10 T cell receptor beta chains below was sequenced from the same sample in a study of T cells in Graves' hyperthyroidism and ophthalmopathy. RNA transcripts were the template for amplifying TCR beta CDR3 regions. The HTBI primer set drove a first-round RT-PCR of the TCR CDR3. TCRdb called the multiplex PCR reads again in MiXCR, with one record for every CDR3 protein. The sample has around 100,000 distinct CDR3 sequences, 45% to 50% seen once. The sequenced material came from blood. These TCRs come from a man aged 40-55 years with Graves' hyperthyroidism.

Notes on this clonotype: With a much larger clone just one base away, this may be a read error. The genes are TRBV12-3 or TRBV12-4 and TRBJ1-2; the match to TRBD1 covers 7 bases. The V segment lost 4 bases and the J segment 8 bases; nucleotides outside the gene matches: 10. CDR3 length equals 14 residues. The CDR3 DNA is TGTGCCAGCAGTTCATCGATAGGGGGCGTGGGCTACACCTTC. It translates to CASSSSIGGVGYTF.

V usage is TRBV7-2 and J usage is TRBJ2-3, with 11 bases aligning to TRBD2. Germline V lookup: CDR1 SGHTA, CDR2 FQGNSA. This CDR3 spans 17 amino acids. V was pared by 0 bases and J by 3 bases, with 5 bases of the junction left unmatched. CDR3 in DNA: TGTGCCAGCAGCTTAGCGGCTAGCGGGAGGAAGACAGATACGCAGTATTTT. Translating gives CASSLAASGRKTDTQYF.

This clonotype appeared many times. The V call is TRBV15, the J call TRBJ1-6; D remains unclear. The CDR3 extends over 15 amino acids. CDR1 is LNHNV and CDR2 is YYDKDF in the germline V gene (reference sequence). Trimming cost V 0 bases and J 7 bases, with 10 bases left between them. The CDR3 is CATSRDRVWNSPLHF. In nucleotides, the CDR3 is TGTGCCACCAGCAGAGATAGGGTGTGGAATTCACCCCTCCACTTT.

The genes are TRBV15 and TRBJ2-1; no reliable D call. V was clipped by 0 bases and J by 15 bases, with 12 bases between them. Germline lookup yields CDR1 LNHNV and CDR2 YYDKDF (reference sequence). The CDR3 covers 12 residues. The CDR3 DNA is TGTGCCACCAGCAGAGATCGCCAGGTTGCGTTCTTC. This sequence encodes CATSRDRQVAFF.

This clonotype has just a few counts. J is TRBJ2-1 and V is TRBV2; 12 bases agree with TRBD2. Trimming cost V 5 bases and J 3 bases; bases outside gene matches: 17. Germline CDR1 SNHLY, CDR2 FYNNEI. The CDR3 has 20 amino acids. The CDR3 region is CASSLPPTSGRPLHYNEQFF. CDR3 in DNA: TGTGCCAGCAGTTTACCCCCTACTAGCGGGAGGCCCCTACACTACAATGAGCAGTTCTTC. The full variable domain, with the rest looked up from reference TRBV2 and TRBJ2-1, is EPEVTQTPSHQVTQMGQEVILRCVPISNHLYFYWYRQILGQKVEFLVSFYNNEISEKSEIFDDQFSVERPDGSNFTLKIRSTKLEDSAMYFCASSLPPTSGRPLHYNEQFFGPGTRLTVL.

V and J are TRBV2 and TRBJ2-7, with 10 bases identical to TRBD1. The CDR3 has 12 amino acids. Germline CDR1 reads SNHLY; CDR2 reads FYNNEI. Trimming at V came to 6 bases and at J to 5 bases, leaving 1 base not matched to a gene. The CDR3 protein is CASRTGGHEQYF. In nucleotides, the CDR3 is TGTGCCAGCAGGACAGGGGGCCACGAGCAGTACTTC.

In this sample, this clonotype turned up many times. This rearrangement joins TRBV20-1 to TRBJ1-3, with D maybe TRBD1 (5 bases). V was cut by 1 base and J by 4 bases, with 11 bases left in between. This CDR3 contains 14 residues. Germline V gives CDR1 DFQATT, CDR2 SNEGSKA (reference sequence). The CDR3 region has the DNA TGCAGTGCTAGAGCGTTGGGGGAGGGAAACACCATATATTTT. Encoded protein: CSARALGEGNTIYF.

This clonotype was recorded at least ten times. V gene TRBV10-2 combines with J gene TRBJ1-1, with unresolved D. The germline V gene has CDR1 WSHSY and CDR2 SAAADI. The CDR3 is 13 residues long. With 3 bases removed from V and 4 bases from J, the gap between germline ends came to 9 bases. The CDR3 DNA sequence: TGCGCCAGCAGTGAAGGGTCGGGCACTGAAGCTTTCTTT. This gives the protein CASSEGSGTEAFF.

This clonotype has ten or more counts. The J gene is TRBJ1-6, the V gene TRBV7-2; D ambiguous. Germline CDR1 reads SGHTA; CDR2 reads FQGNSA. V lost 5 bases and J lost 6, with 20 bases in between. This CDR3 region has 17 residues. In DNA, the CDR3 is TGTGCCAGCAGCCAAGATTATTCACGGGCGAGTAATTCACCCCTCCACTTT. Translated, it gives CASSQDYSRASNSPLHF.

This clonotype was counted between two and nine times. The rearrangement joins TRBV7-3 to TRBJ2-1; D is possibly TRBD1 (6 bases). V was shortened by 11 bases and J by 8 bases, with 16 bases between the two germline ends. The CDR3 contains 12 residues. CDR1 is SGHTA, CDR2 FQGTGA, per germline. CDR3 in amino acids: CAWFNRVDEQFF. In DNA, the CDR3 is TGTGCCTGGTTTAACAGGGTCGATGAGCAGTTCTTC. Full variable domain (outside the CDR3, taken from reference TRBV7-3 and TRBJ2-1): GAGVSQTPSNKVTEKGKYVELRCDPISGHTALYWYRQSLGQGPEFLIYFQGTGAADDSGLPNDRFFAVRPEGSVSTLKIQRTERGDSAVYLCAWFNRVDEQFFGPGTRLTVL.